The present entry profiles one TCR beta chain with its context. Its target is unknown. TCR alpha and TCR beta cDNA libraries with sample barcodes and UMIs came from 5'RACE using constant-segment primers. TCRdb passed the 5' RACE reads through MiXCR, listing each CDR3 protein once. Of fewer than 450,000 distinct CDR3 sequences in the sample, approximately 24% are singletons; the top ten hold around 9.5%. Losses at the gene ends were 0 bases for V and 2 bases for J; bases not matched to a gene: 1. The germline gives CDR1 SGHKS, CDR2 YYEKEE (reference sequence). The CDR3 loop spans 14 amino acids. This sample is drawn from a study of T-cell memory formation after mild COVID-19. Overall study results and limits: Most CD4+ clones that shrank were in CM and EM, while CD8+ ones turned up in EMRA.

Sample: PBMCs or a T cell subset sorted from them (not recorded which). The chain uses TRBV5-5 and TRBJ2-7, with 8 bases fitting TRBD1. This clonotype was sampled from an adult woman who had mild COVID-19 (a few samples of this study predate the infection). Cell type and time point are not known. CDR3 sequence: CASSLGGQAYEQYF. The CDR3 region has the DNA TGTGCCAGCAGCTTGGGGGGACAGGCCTACGAGCAGTACTTC.